Below, 15 T cell receptor beta chains from the same sample are listed, as sequenced in a study of beta chain features in type 1 diabetes. Study outcomes and limitations: Moderately but significantly shorter TCRB CDR3s were found in Type 1 diabetes patients in all four CD4+ subsets.

Their specific antigens are unknown. Sequencing targeted expressed TCRB transcripts, as all isolated RNA had been reverse transcribed. The table came from immunoSEQ multiplex PCR; TCRdb's copy has only in-frame clones and leaves some out. The sample shows some 350,000 clones, 8% to 10% of them seen only once. The sample taken for sequencing was central memory CD4+ T cells from blood. These TCRs come from a man aged 25 to 45 with type 1 diabetes.

The table lists this clone with a few counts. V and J are TRBV11-2 and TRBJ2-1; 9 bases fit TRBD1. The junction had 8 bases not matched to a gene; V was cut back by 3 bases and J by 5 bases. This CDR3 has 16 residues. Per germline, CDR1 SGHAT and CDR2 FQNNGV. The CDR3 spells CASSFTSGTGNNEQFF. The DNA of the CDR3 is TGTGCCAGCAGCTTCACATCCGGGACAGGGAACAATGAGCAGTTCTTC.

This clone was observed a few times. The chain joins TRBV11-2 to TRBJ2-5, with D perhaps matching TRBD2 (6 bases). The ends were cut back, 4 bases at V and 4 bases at J, with 13 bases in the middle. The CDR3 spans 14 residues. The germline V gene has CDR1 SGHAT and CDR2 FQNNGV. For the CDR3, the DNA is TGTGCCAGCAGCTCAGACGGGGGTATAGAGACCCAGTACTTC. It codes for CASSSDGGIETQYF.

This clone was recorded a few times. The rearrangement joins TRBV11-3 to TRBJ2-3; 12 nucleotides align to TRBD1. The CDR3 has 16 amino acids. The V gene end was trimmed by 3 bases and the J gene end by 6 bases; junction bases not matched to a gene: 7. Germline V CDR1 and CDR2: SGHNT, YENEEA. The CDR3 DNA is TGTGCCAGCAGCTTCCCCCGGGACAGGGGGCGTGATACGCAGTATTTT. Its translation: CASSFPRDRGRDTQYF.

This clone was counted at least ten times. The V call is TRBV10-3, the J call TRBJ1-2; D gene uncertain. Trimming removed 6 bases at V and 2 bases at J, with 10 bases between. The CDR3 has 13 amino acids. CDR1 and CDR2 from the germline V gene are ENHRY and SYGVKD. Here the CDR3 reads CAISDDGNYGYTF. The CDR3 region has the DNA TGTGCCATCAGCGACGACGGAAACTATGGCTACACCTTC.

The V and J genes are TRBV7-2 and TRBJ2-1; D is ambiguous. The CDR3 sequence is 15 residues long. V lost 3 bases to trimming and J lost 8 bases, with 17 bases between them. Per the germline V gene, CDR1 is SGHTA and CDR2 is FQGNSA. The CDR3 coding sequence is TGTGCCAGCAGCTTGGGTCCCGGAACTAATGATGAGCAGTTCTTC. Encoded protein: CASSLGPGTNDEQFF. Filled out from reference TRBV7-2 and TRBJ2-1, the complete variable domain reads GAGVSQSPSNKVTEKGKDVELRCDPISGHTALYWYRQSLGQGLEFLIYFQGNSAPDKSGLPSDRFSAERTGGSVSTLTIQRTQQEDSAVYLCASSLGPGTNDEQFFGPGTRLTVL.

CDR3 sequence: CASSRAGTGGSQPQHF. The CDR3 DNA reads as TGTGCCAGCTCACGGGCCGGGACAGGGGGGAGTCAGCCCCAGCATTTT. The chain couples TRBV18 to TRBJ1-5; 11 nucleotides align to TRBD1. CDR3 length: 16 amino acids. Germline-derived CDR1 and CDR2 are KGHSH and LQKENI. The junction had 8 bases not matched to a gene; V was cut back by 4 bases and J by 6 bases.

Ten or more counts support this clone. The chain links TRBV30 to TRBJ1-4, with no clear D. The length of the CDR3 is 13 residues. Germline V gene data show CDR1 as GTSNPN and CDR2 as SVGIG (reference sequence). The V end lost 0 bases, the J end lost 8 bases, and 10 bases lay between the germline ends. CDR3 sequence reads: CAWSVRVAEKLFF. The CDR3 nucleotides read TGTGCCTGGAGTGTACGGGTCGCAGAAAAACTGTTTTTT.

The chain employs TRBV5-8 and TRBJ1-2; weak D call: TRBD1 (5 bases). There are 15 residues in the CDR3. From germline, CDR1 is SGHTS and CDR2 YDEGEE. V lost 4 bases, J lost 5 bases, and 18 bases lay in between. The CDR3 DNA reads TGTGCCAGCAGCCGACCCCTCGGGACCCGATATGGCTACACCTTC. Its translation is CASSRPLGTRYGYTF.

CDR3 bases: TGCGCCAGCAGCTTGCCCTCCTCTAGCTACAATGAGCAGTTCTTC. This gives the protein CASSLPSSSYNEQFF. The chain links TRBV5-1 to TRBJ2-1, with no clear D. Germline lookup yields CDR1 SGHRS and CDR2 YFSETQ. Trimming removed 1 base from V and 3 bases from J, with 11 bases in between. CDR3 length: 15 amino acids.

The chain uses TRBV9 and TRBJ1-5; no reliable D call. The CDR3 runs 15 residues. V shed 0 bases and J shed 4 bases, with 11 bases lying between them. Germline values: CDR1 SGDLS, CDR2 YYNGEE. The CDR3 bases are TGTGCCAGCAGCGTAGATTCTCTCGGAAATCAGCCCCAGCATTTT. It translates to CASSVDSLGNQPQHF.

The table lists this clone with a few counts. The chain couples TRBV6-1 to TRBJ2-3; unclear D gene. The CDR3 loop spans 15 amino acids. Trimming took off 3 bases at V and 2 bases at J, with 12 bases between the two ends. The germline CDR1 and CDR2 sequences are MNHNS and SASEGT. The CDR3 sequence: CASSDAEPLTDTQYF. In DNA form, the CDR3 reads TGTGCCAGCAGTGATGCAGAACCTCTCACAGATACGCAGTATTTT.

This clone was seen a few times. The rearrangement links TRBV7-9 to TRBJ2-7; 9 bases agree with TRBD1. Trimming at V came to 4 bases and at J to 4 bases, leaving 8 bases not matched to a gene. This CDR3 has 15 residues. Germline lookup yields CDR1 SEHNR and CDR2 FQNEAQ (reference sequence). The CDR3 here is CASSSRTGAEYEQYF. CDR3 coding DNA: TGTGCCAGCAGCTCTAGGACAGGGGCAGAATACGAGCAGTACTTC.

This clone was observed a handful of times. The genes are TRBV18 and TRBJ2-1; D unclear. The V end was cut by 4 bases, the J end by 8 bases, with 15 bases between. CDR1 is KGHSH, CDR2 LQKENI, per germline. The CDR3 runs to 14 residues. The CDR3, as DNA: TGTGCCAGCTCACAGGACCAGGCGGCGGATGAGCAGTTCTTC. This encodes CASSQDQAADEQFF.

This clone was counted a few times. The rearrangement links TRBV4-3 to TRBJ2-2; no clear D. CDR3 length equals 11 residues. V gave up 0 bases and J gave up 9 bases, with 2 bases separating them. The V gene's germline CDR1 is LGHNA and CDR2 YSLEER. The CDR3 nucleotides read TGCGCCAGCAGCCAAGACAGGGAGCTGTTTTTT. This encodes CASSQDRELFF.

This clone showed up just a few times. The chain is built from TRBV5-4 and TRBJ2-4, with D possibly matching TRBD2 (5 bases). The CDR3 runs to 15 residues. Trimming stripped 3 bases from V and 9 bases from J, with 19 bases between. Germline values: CDR1 SGHNT, CDR2 YYREEE (reference sequence). The CDR3 here is CASSSGMGAKVIQYF. CDR3 DNA sequence: TGTGCCAGCAGCTCGGGAATGGGAGCTAAAGTCATTCAGTACTTC.